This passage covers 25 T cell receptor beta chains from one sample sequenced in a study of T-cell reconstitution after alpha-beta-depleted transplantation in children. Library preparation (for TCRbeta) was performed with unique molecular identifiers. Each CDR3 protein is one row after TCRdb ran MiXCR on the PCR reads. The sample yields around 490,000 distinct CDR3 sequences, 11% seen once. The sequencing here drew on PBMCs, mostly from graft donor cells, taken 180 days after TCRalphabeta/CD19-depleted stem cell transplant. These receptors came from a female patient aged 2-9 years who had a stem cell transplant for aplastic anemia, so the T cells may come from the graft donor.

The CDR3 DNA reads as TGTGCCAGCAGTTTAGTCGGAGTTCTTAGCAATCAGCCCCAGCATTTT. It specifies CASSLVGVLSNQPQHF. The chain carries TRBV12-3 or TRBV12-4 and TRBJ1-5; D ambiguous. V shed 1 base and J shed 0 bases, with 10 bases lying between them. CDR3 length: 16 amino acids.

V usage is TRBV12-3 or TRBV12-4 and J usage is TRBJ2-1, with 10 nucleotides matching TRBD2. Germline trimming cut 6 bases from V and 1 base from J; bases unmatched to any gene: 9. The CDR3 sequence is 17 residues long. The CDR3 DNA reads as TGTGCCAGCAGCAGAATAGCGGGAGGACATTCCTACAATGAGCAGTTCTTC. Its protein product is CASSRIAGGHSYNEQFF.

The CDR3 reads CASSPMNDTILAAYKGQYF. DNA of the CDR3: TGCGCCAGCAGCCCAATGAATGATACTATACTAGCGGCATACAAGGGGCAGTACTTC. The chain uses TRBV5-1 and TRBJ2-7; the match to TRBD2 covers 8 bases. This CDR3 spans 19 amino acids. Germline lookup yields CDR1 SGHRS and CDR2 YFSETQ. V shed 4 bases and J 9 bases; nucleotides not matched to a gene: 27.

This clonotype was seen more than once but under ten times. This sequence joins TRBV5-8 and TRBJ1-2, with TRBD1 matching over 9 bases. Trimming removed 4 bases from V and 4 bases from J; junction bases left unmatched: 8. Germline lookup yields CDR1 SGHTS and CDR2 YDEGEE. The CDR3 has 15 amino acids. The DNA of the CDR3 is TGTGCCAGCAGCCTCCGGACAGGGGTGAGCTATGGCTACACCTTC. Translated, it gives CASSLRTGVSYGYTF.

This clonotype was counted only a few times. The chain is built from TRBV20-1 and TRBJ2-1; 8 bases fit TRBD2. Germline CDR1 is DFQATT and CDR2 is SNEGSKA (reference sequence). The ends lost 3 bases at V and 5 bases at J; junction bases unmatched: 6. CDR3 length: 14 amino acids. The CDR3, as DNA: TGCAGTGCTAGGCGGCTAGCGGGCAACAATGAGCAGTTCTTC. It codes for CSARRLAGNNEQFF.

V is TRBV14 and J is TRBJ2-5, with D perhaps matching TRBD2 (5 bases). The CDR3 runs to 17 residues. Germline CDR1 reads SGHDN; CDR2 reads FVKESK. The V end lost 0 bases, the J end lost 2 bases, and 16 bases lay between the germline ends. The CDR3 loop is CASSQEYGKYHQETQYF. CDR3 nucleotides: TGTGCCAGCAGCCAAGAATACGGGAAATACCATCAAGAGACCCAGTACTTC. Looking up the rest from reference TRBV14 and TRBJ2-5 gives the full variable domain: EAGVTQFPSHSVIEKGQTVTLRCDPISGHDNLYWYRRVMGKEIKFLLHFVKESKQDESGMPNNRFLAERTGGTYSTLKVQPAELEDSGVYFCASSQEYGKYHQETQYFGPGTRLLVL.

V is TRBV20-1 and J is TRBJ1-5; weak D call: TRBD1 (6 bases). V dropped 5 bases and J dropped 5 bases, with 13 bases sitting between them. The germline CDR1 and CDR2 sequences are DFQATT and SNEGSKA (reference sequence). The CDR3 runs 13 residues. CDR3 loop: CSAQTTGYQPQHF. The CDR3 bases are TGCAGTGCTCAAACAACAGGGTATCAGCCCCAGCATTTT.

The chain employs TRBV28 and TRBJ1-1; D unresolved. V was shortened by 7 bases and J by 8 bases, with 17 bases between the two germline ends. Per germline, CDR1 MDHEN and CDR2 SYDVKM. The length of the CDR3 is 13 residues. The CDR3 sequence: CASNLHRFDEAFF. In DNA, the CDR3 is TGTGCCAGCAATCTACACCGGTTTGACGAAGCTTTCTTT.

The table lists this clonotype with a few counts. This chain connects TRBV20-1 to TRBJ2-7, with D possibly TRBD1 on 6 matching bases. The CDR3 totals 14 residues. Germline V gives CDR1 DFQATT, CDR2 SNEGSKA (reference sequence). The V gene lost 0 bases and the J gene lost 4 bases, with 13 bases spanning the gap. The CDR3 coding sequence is TGCAGTGCTAGAGACCGGGACAAGGCTTACGAGCAGTACGTC. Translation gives CSARDRDKAYEQYV.

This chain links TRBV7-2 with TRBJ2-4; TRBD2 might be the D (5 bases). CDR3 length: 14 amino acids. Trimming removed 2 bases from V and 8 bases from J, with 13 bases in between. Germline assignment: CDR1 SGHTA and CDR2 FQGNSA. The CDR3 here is CASSLLRARDIQYF. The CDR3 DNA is TGTGCCAGCAGCTTATTGCGGGCGCGGGACATTCAGTACTTC.

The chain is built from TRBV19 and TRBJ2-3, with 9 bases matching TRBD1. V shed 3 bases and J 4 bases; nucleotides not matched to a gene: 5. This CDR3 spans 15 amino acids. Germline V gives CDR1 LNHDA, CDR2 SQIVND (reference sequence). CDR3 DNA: TGTGCCAGTAGTATTGGGACAGGGAAGGCAGATACGCAGTATTTT. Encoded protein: CASSIGTGKADTQYF.

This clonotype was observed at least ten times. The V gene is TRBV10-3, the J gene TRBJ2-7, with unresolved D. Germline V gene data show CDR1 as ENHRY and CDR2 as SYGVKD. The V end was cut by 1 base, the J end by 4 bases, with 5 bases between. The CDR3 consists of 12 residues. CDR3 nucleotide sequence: TGTGCCATCAGTGAGTGGAGATACGAGCAGTACTTC. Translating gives CAISEWRYEQYF.

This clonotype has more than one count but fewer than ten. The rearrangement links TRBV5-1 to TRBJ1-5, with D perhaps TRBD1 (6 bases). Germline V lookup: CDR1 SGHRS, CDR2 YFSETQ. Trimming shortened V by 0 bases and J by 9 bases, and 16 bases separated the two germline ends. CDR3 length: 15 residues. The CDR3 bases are TGCGCCAGCAGCTTGGTTGGGGCAGGGGAAGGGCCCCAGCATTTT. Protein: CASSLVGAGEGPQHF.

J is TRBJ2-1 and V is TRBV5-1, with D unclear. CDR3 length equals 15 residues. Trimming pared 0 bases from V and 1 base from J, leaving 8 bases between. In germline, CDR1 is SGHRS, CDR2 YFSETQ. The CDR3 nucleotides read TGCGCCAGCAGCTTGGCTATCAAGTCCTACAATGAGCAGTTCTTC. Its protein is CASSLAIKSYNEQFF.

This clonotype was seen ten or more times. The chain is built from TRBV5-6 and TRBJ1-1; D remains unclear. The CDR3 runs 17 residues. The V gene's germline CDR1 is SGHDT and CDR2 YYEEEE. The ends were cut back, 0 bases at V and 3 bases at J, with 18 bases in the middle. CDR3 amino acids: CASSLERRVADYTEAFF. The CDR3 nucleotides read TGTGCCAGCAGCTTGGAGCGTCGAGTGGCAGATTACACTGAAGCTTTCTTT. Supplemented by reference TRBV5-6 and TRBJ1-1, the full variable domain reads DAGVTQSPTHLIKTRGQQVTLRCSPKSGHDTVSWYQQALGQGPQFIFQYYEEEERQRGNFPDRFSGHQFPNYSSELNVNALLLGDSALYLCASSLERRVADYTEAFFGQGTRLTVV.

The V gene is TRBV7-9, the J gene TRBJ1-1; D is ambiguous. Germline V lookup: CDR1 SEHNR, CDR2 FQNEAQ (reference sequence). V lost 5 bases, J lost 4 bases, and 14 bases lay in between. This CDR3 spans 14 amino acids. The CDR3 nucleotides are TGTGCCAGCAGCCCGCAAAGGATGAGCACTGAAGCTTTCTTT. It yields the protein CASSPQRMSTEAFF.

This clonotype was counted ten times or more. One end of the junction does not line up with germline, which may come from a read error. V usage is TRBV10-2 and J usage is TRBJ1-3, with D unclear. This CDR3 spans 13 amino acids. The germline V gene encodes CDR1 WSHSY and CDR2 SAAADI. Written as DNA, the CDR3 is TGCGCCAGCGGGTCCAACTCTGGCAACACCATATATTTT. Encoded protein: CASGSNSGNTIYF.

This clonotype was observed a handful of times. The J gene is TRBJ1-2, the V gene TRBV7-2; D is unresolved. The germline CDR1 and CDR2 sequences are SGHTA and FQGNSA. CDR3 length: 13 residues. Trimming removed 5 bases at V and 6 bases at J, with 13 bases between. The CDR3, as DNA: TGTGCCAGCAGCGCACGAGGGTGGGATGGCTACACCTTC. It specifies CASSARGWDGYTF.

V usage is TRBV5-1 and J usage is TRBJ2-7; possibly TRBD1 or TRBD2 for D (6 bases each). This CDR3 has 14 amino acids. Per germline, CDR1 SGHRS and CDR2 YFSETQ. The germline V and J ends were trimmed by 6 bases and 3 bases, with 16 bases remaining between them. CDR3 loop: CASIGGTCIYEQYV. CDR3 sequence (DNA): TGCGCCAGCATAGGGGGGACCTGCATCTACGAGCAGTACGTC.

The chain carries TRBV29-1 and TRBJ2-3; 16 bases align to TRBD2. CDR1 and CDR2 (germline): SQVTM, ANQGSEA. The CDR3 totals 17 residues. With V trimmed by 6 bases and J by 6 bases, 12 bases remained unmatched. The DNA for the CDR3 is TGCAGCGTCCTGGGACTAGCGGGGGGGCGTAAAGCGGATACGCAGTATTTT. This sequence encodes CSVLGLAGGRKADTQYF.

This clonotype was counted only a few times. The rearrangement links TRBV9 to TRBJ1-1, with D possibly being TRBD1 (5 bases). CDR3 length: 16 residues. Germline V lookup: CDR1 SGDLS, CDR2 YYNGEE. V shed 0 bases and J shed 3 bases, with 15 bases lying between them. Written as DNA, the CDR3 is TGTGCCAGCAGCGTAGCATATCGCGGGGGTGACACTGAAGCTTTCTTT. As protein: CASSVAYRGGDTEAFF. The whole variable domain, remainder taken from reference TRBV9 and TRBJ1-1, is DSGVTQTPKHLITATGQRVTLRCSPRSGDLSVYWYQQSLDQGLQFLIQYYNGEERAKGNILERFSAQQFPDLHSELNLSSLELGDSALYFCASSVAYRGGDTEAFFGQGTRLTVV.

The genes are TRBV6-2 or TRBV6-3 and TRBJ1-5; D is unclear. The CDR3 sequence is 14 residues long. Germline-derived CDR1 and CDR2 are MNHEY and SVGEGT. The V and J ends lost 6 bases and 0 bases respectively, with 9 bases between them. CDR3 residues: CASRLRNSNQPQHF. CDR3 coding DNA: TGTGCCAGCAGACTCAGGAATAGCAATCAGCCCCAGCATTTT.

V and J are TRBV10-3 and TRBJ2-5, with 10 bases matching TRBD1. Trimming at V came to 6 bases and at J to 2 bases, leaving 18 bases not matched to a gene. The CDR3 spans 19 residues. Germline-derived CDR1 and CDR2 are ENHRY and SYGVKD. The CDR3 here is CAIRGPPSGQGSQQETQYF. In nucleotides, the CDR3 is TGTGCCATCAGGGGCCCTCCGTCGGGACAGGGGTCCCAACAAGAGACCCAGTACTTC.

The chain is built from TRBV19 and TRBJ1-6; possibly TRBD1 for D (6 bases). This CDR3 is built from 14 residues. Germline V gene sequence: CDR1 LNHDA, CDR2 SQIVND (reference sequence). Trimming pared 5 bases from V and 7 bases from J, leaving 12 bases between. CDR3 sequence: CASSSRQDNSPLHF. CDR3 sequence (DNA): TGTGCCAGTAGTTCCCGACAGGACAATTCACCCCTCCACTTT.

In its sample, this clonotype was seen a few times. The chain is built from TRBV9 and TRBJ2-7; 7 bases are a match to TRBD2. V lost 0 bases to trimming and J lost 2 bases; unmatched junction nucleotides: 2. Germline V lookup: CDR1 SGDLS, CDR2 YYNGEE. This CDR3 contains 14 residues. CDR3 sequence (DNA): TGTGCCAGCAGCGTAGGGGCGGGGGCCTACGAGCAGTACGTC. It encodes CASSVGAGAYEQYV.